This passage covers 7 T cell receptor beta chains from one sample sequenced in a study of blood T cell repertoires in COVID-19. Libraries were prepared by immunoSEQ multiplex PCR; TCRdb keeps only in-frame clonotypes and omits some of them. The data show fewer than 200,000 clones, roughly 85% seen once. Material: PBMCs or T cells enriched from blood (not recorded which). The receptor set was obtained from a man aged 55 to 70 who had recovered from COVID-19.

CDR3 DNA: TGTGCCAGCAGCCAACGGGACTTGCCCAATTCACCCCTCCACTTT. Translation gives CASSQRDLPNSPLHF. V usage is TRBV14 and J usage is TRBJ1-6, with D perhaps matching TRBD1 (5 bases). V lost 2 bases, J lost 7 bases, and 12 bases lay in between. CDR3 length: 15 amino acids. In germline, CDR1 is SGHDN, CDR2 FVKESK.

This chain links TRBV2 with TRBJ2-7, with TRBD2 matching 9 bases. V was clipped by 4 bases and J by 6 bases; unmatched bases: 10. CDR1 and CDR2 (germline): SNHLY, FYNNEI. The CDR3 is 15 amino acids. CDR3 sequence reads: CASSGNSGRGGEQYF. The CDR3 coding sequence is TGTGCCAGCAGTGGCAATAGCGGGAGAGGTGGCGAGCAGTACTTC.

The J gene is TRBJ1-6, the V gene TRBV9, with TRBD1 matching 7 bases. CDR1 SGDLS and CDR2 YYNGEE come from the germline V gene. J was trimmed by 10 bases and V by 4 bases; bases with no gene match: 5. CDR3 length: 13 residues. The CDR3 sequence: CASSLEGQSPLHF. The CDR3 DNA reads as TGTGCCAGCAGCCTCGAGGGACAGTCACCCCTCCACTTT.

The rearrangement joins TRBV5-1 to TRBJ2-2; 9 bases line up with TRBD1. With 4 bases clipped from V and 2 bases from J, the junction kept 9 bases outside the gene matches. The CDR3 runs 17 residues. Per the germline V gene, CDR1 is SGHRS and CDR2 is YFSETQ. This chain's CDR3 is CASSPILGQGNTGELFF. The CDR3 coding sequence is TGCGCCAGCAGCCCCATCCTGGGACAGGGCAACACCGGGGAGCTGTTTTTT.

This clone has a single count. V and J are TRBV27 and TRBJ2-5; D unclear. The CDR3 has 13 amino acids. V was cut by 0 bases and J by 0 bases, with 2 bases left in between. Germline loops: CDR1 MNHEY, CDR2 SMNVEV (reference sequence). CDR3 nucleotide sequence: TGTGCCAGCAGTTTATCCTACCAAGAGACCCAGTACTTC. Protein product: CASSLSYQETQYF.

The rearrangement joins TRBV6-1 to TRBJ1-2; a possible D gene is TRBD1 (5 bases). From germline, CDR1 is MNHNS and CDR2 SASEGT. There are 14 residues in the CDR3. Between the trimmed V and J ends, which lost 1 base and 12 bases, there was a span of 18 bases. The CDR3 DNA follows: TGTGCCAGCAGTGAAGTAGTGTCAGGAGGGGAGGACACCTTC. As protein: CASSEVVSGGEDTF.

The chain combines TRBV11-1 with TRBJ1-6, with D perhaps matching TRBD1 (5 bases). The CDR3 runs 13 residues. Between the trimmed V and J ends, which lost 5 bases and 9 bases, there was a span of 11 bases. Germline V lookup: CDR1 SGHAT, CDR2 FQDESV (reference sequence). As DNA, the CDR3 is TGTGCCAGCAGCGTGGGGGGAAGTTCACCCCTCCACTTT. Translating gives CASSVGGSSPLHF.